This TCR beta chain stems from a study of blood T cells in healthy people across ages. Study-level points and caveats: When set beside aged donors, long-lived donors presented more naive CD4+ cells and higher diversity. TCR beta diversity, measured per million T cells, fell in a roughly linear way with age.

The germline V gene encodes CDR1 SEHNR and CDR2 FQNEAQ (reference sequence). This CDR3 has 11 residues. Trimming took 3 bases from V and 8 from J, leaving 5 bases between them. Combining a sample-barcoded 5' primer with a J-beta primer mix, a second PCR ran for about 6 to 11 cycles. TCRdb re-derived calls from the 5' RACE reads in MiXCR, one entry per CDR3 protein. This sample carries roughly 1,700,000 distinct CDR3 sequences, about 30% of them seen once, and the ten largest clones take 6.5% to 8.5%. With regard to this clonotype: Its antigen remains unidentified. This may arise from a read error, as a much more abundant clone is one base away. The CDR3 end shows no conserved phenylalanine or tryptophan, and so a read error is likely.

This TCR was sampled from a woman younger than 45 in good health. Material for sequencing was blood. J is TRBJ2-1 and V is TRBV7-9, with no clear D. CDR3 amino acids: CASSFMDEQFL. The CDR3 DNA is TGTGCCAGCAGCTTTATGGATGAGCAGTTCCTC.